The entry below describes one T cell receptor (beta chain). The antigen is unknown. This CDR3 spans 14 amino acids. From germline, CDR1 is MGHRA and CDR2 YSYEKL. V was shortened by 0 bases and J by 3 bases, with 9 bases between the two germline ends. Unique molecular identifiers were incorporated into the prepared TCRbeta library. TCRdb analysed the PCR reads with MiXCR anew, one entry per CDR3 protein. Here the sample spans about 980,000 distinct CDR3 sequences, roughly 29% being singletons. The source of the sample is a study of T-cell reconstitution after alpha-beta-depleted transplantation in children. Study findings and constraints: At around two months after transplant, the alpha-beta T cells were reportedly derived from several hundred expanded clones that came from non-depleted graft cells.

The chain links TRBV4-1 to TRBJ2-7; no reliable D call. The sequencing used PBMCs, mostly from graft donor cells, collected 360 days after TCRalphabeta/CD19-depleted stem cell transplant. The sequence was obtained from a boy less than two years old who had a stem cell transplant for SCID, so the T cells may come from the graft donor. The DNA for the CDR3 is TGCGCCAGCAGCCAAGATGTCGGCTACTACGAGCAGTACTTC. Translation gives CASSQDVGYYEQYF.